These 29 T cell receptor beta chains came from one sample sequenced in a study of shared clonotypes between healthy human individuals. TCRdb's copy holds only in-frame clones and misses some; the assay was immunoSEQ multiplex PCR. The table includes fewer than 1.4 million clones, approximately 78% detected once. Sequencing was done on a sample of memory CD4+ T cells from PBMCs. Specified subset: CD45RA-negative fraction. The receptors originated from a young man in good health. Some clones in this sample may be carry-over from other donors' samples.

The chain links TRBV7-2 to TRBJ2-3; TRBD2 aligns across 13 bases. After removal of 5 bases from V and 6 bases from J, the junction contained 2 bases not matched to a gene. The CDR3 is made up of 14 amino acids. Germline V gene lookup returns CDR1 SGHTA and CDR2 FQGNSA. The CDR3 is CASSKGLAGDTQYF. As DNA, the CDR3 is TGTGCCAGCAGCAAGGGACTAGCGGGGGATACGCAGTATTTT. Full variable domain (outside the CDR3, taken from reference TRBV7-2 and TRBJ2-3): GAGVSQSPSNKVTEKGKDVELRCDPISGHTALYWYRQSLGQGLEFLIYFQGNSAPDKSGLPSDRFSAERTGGSVSTLTIQRTQQEDSAVYLCASSKGLAGDTQYFGPGTRLTVL.

The rearrangement joins TRBV5-1 to TRBJ2-1, with TRBD1 identical over 10 bases. This CDR3 is 14 amino acids long. Germline lookup yields CDR1 SGHRS and CDR2 YFSETQ. Trimming removed 7 bases from V and 6 bases from J; junction bases left unmatched: 7. In nucleotides, the CDR3 is TGCGCCAGCTCGCAGGGGACAGGGGTCAATGAGCAGTTCTTC. It is translated as CASSQGTGVNEQFF.

J is TRBJ2-3 and V is TRBV4-2, with 7 bases lining up with TRBD1. The CDR3 totals 18 residues. Germline V CDR1 and CDR2: LGHNA, YNFKEQ. V lost 4 bases and J lost 2; bases outside the gene matches: 15. The CDR3 here is CASSLTPVPGTATDTQYF. The CDR3 nucleotides are TGTGCCAGCAGCCTAACCCCGGTCCCCGGGACAGCCACAGATACGCAGTATTTT.

The chain joins TRBV29-1 to TRBJ2-4, with 7 bases that match TRBD1. From germline, CDR1 is SQVTM and CDR2 ANQGSEA. The CDR3 consists of 12 residues. V gave up 5 bases and J gave up 9 bases; unmatched junction bases: 7. CDR3 bases: TGCAGCGTTAAGGGGGCCGGAGTCATTCAGTACTTC. It yields the protein CSVKGAGVIQYF. Full variable domain (missing parts from reference TRBV29-1 and TRBJ2-4): SAVISQKPSRDICQRGTSLTIQCQVDSQVTMMFWYRQQPGQSLTLIATANQGSEATYESGFVIDKFPISRPNLTFSTLTVSNMSPEDSSIYLCSVKGAGVIQYFGAGTRLSVL.

The chain is built from TRBV5-1 and TRBJ2-2; D may match TRBD1 or TRBD2 (5 bases each). CDR1 and CDR2 (germline): SGHRS, YFSETQ. V was shortened by 4 bases and J by 4 bases, with 14 bases between the two germline ends. The length of the CDR3 is 15 residues. CDR3 in amino acids: CASSRDPAGTGELFF. The CDR3 nucleotides read TGCGCCAGCAGCCGGGACCCAGCCGGCACCGGGGAGCTGTTTTTT.

Concerning this clone: The same CDR3 can be traced to other DNA sequences in this sample. The CDR3 coding sequence is TGTGCCAGCAGTCCGAGACAGCACGAGCAGTACTTC. Protein: CASSPRQHEQYF. The V call is TRBV28, the J call TRBJ2-7; TRBD1 might be the D (5 bases). The CDR3 is 12 residues long. V was pared by 5 bases and J by 5 bases, with 10 bases between. Per germline, CDR1 MDHEN and CDR2 SYDVKM. Based on the CDR3 plus reference TRBV28 and TRBJ2-7, the full variable domain is DVKVTQSSRYLVKRTGEKVFLECVQDMDHENMFWYRQDPGLGLRLIYFSYDVKMKEKGDIPEGYSVSREKKERFSLILESASTNQTSMYLCASSPRQHEQYFGPGTRLTVT.

As concerns this clone: This specimen includes other DNA sequences encoding the same CDR3. CDR3 sequence reads: CASRRLAGGGEQYF. The CDR3 DNA sequence: TGTGCCAGCAGACGACTAGCGGGAGGTGGCGAGCAGTACTTC. This chain connects TRBV28 to TRBJ2-7; TRBD2 agrees at 13 bases. The germline gives CDR1 MDHEN, CDR2 SYDVKM. Unmatched junction bases numbered 5, after V lost 6 bases and J lost 6 bases. This CDR3 comprises 14 residues. The complete variable domain, with remaining parts taken from reference TRBV28 and TRBJ2-7, reads DVKVTQSSRYLVKRTGEKVFLECVQDMDHENMFWYRQDPGLGLRLIYFSYDVKMKEKGDIPEGYSVSREKKERFSLILESASTNQTSMYLCASRRLAGGGEQYFGPGTRLTVT.

This clone was seen just once. DNA for the CDR3: TGTGCCAGCAGCCATGAGACGCAGGGCGTTTCCTACAATGAGCAGTTCTTC. As protein: CASSHETQGVSYNEQFF. The chain links TRBV11-2 to TRBJ2-1; D perhaps matches TRBD1 (5 bases). Germline V gene sequence: CDR1 SGHAT, CDR2 FQNNGV. V was pared by 5 bases and J by 1 base, with 18 bases between. This CDR3 spans 17 amino acids.

This clone came up many times. V is TRBV10-1 and J is TRBJ1-1; D gene uncertain. CDR1 WNHNN and CDR2 SYGVQD come from the germline V gene (reference sequence). The CDR3 has 13 residues. Trimming shortened V by 2 bases and J by 6 bases, and 10 bases separated the two germline ends. CDR3 DNA sequence: TGCGCCAGCAGTGAGACAGTGATGGCTGAAGCTTTCTTT. Amino acids: CASSETVMAEAFF.

The chain joins TRBV12-1 to TRBJ1-2. TRBV12-1 is assigned pseudogene status. The length of the CDR3 is 13 residues. The DNA of the CDR3 is TGTGCCAGCAGCTTGGGCGGGAACTATGGCTACACCTTC. It codes for CASSLGGNYGYTF.

This sequence joins TRBV4-2 and TRBJ2-7, with TRBD2 matching 7 bases. This CDR3 comprises 15 residues. V trimming: 0 bases; J trimming: 3 bases; junction bases outside the gene matches: 5. Germline CDR1 LGHNA, CDR2 YNFKEQ. The CDR3 here is CASSQDEGLNYEQYF. The CDR3 coding sequence is TGTGCCAGCAGCCAAGATGAGGGACTAAACTACGAGCAGTACTTC.

The chain recombines TRBV5-8 with TRBJ2-2; 8 bases line up with TRBD1. With 2 bases clipped from V and 5 bases from J, the junction kept 5 bases outside the gene matches. CDR1 and CDR2 (germline): SGHTS, YDEGEE. CDR3 length: 15 residues. CDR3 in DNA: TGTGCCAGCAGCTTTCGGACAGGGAGGACCGGGGAGCTGTTTTTT. Protein sequence: CASSFRTGRTGELFF. The full variable domain, rest sourced from reference TRBV5-8 and TRBJ2-2, is EAGVTQSPTHLIKTRGQQATLRCSPISGHTSVYWYQQALGLGLQFLLWYDEGEERNRGNFPPRFSGRQFPNYSSELNVNALELEDSALYLCASSFRTGRTGELFFGEGSRLTVL.

This clone was counted a few times. The chain couples TRBV29-1 to TRBJ2-7; TRBD1 aligns across 7 bases. Germline assignment: CDR1 SQVTM and CDR2 ANQGSEA. The CDR3 is made up of 11 amino acids. With V trimmed by 6 bases and J by 7 bases, 6 bases remained unmatched. The CDR3 DNA reads TGCAGCGTCGAAACAGGGGTAGAGCAGTACTTC. Amino acid sequence: CSVETGVEQYF.

The V gene is TRBV2, the J gene TRBJ2-7; 8 bases line up with TRBD1. Germline CDR1 reads SNHLY; CDR2 reads FYNNEI. The ends lost 10 bases at V and 2 bases at J; junction bases unmatched: 4. This CDR3 region has 12 residues. CDR3 nucleotide sequence: TGTGCCACAAGACAGGGGACCTACGAGCAGTACTTC. Its protein is CATRQGTYEQYF.

The table lists this clone with a count of one. At the DNA level, this CDR3 is encoded by other sequences in the same sample as well. The rearrangement links TRBV28 to TRBJ2-7; 10 positions match TRBD1. Germline V gene data show CDR1 as MDHEN and CDR2 as SYDVKM. After removal of 9 bases from V and 3 bases from J, the junction contained 5 bases not matched to a gene. The CDR3 spans 13 residues. The CDR3 DNA sequence: TGTGCCAGTAAGACAGGGGGCGGCTACGAGCAGTACTTC. Translated: CASKTGGGYEQYF. The whole variable domain, filled in from reference TRBV28 and TRBJ2-7, reads DVKVTQSSRYLVKRTGEKVFLECVQDMDHENMFWYRQDPGLGLRLIYFSYDVKMKEKGDIPEGYSVSREKKERFSLILESASTNQTSMYLCASKTGGGYEQYFGPGTRLTVT.

The chain links TRBV18 to TRBJ1-1, with no clear D. Germline CDR1 and CDR2: KGHSH and LQKENI. The ends were cut back, 2 bases at V and 0 bases at J, with 13 bases in the middle. The CDR3 has 16 amino acids. CDR3 amino acids: CASSPDRGSMNTEAFF. CDR3 nucleotides: TGTGCCAGCTCACCAGACCGGGGATCTATGAACACTGAAGCTTTCTTT. Full variable domain (rest looked up from reference TRBV18 and TRBJ1-1): NAGVMQNPRHLVRRRGQEARLRCSPMKGHSHVYWYRQLPEEGLKFMVYLQKENIIDESGMPKERFSAEFPKEGPSILRIQQVVRGDSAAYFCASSPDRGSMNTEAFFGQGTRLTVV.

With regard to this clone: The same CDR3 also results from other DNA sequences found in this sample. The rearrangement joins TRBV18 to TRBJ2-1; D gene unclear. The CDR3 runs 14 residues. V was cut by 3 bases and J by 0 bases, with 6 bases left in between. CDR1 is KGHSH and CDR2 is LQKENI in the germline V gene. The CDR3 region is CASSPSSSYNEQFF. DNA for the CDR3: TGTGCCAGCTCACCTAGCAGCTCCTACAATGAGCAGTTCTTC.

As to this clone: In the same sample, other DNA sequences code for this CDR3. The CDR3 protein is CASSIRGGELFF. The CDR3 DNA sequence: TGTGCCAGTAGTATTCGCGGGGGGGAGCTGTTTTTT. This chain connects TRBV19 to TRBJ2-2, with D possibly matching TRBD2 (5 bases). Looked up from germline, CDR1 is LNHDA and CDR2 is SQIVND (reference sequence). V lost 3 bases and J lost 8, with 7 bases in between. This CDR3 has 12 amino acids.

On this clone itself: A much larger clone lies a single base off, so this may be a read error. The chain recombines TRBV4-2 with TRBJ2-7, with D tentatively TRBD1 or TRBD2 (5 bases each). The germline V gene encodes CDR1 LGHNA and CDR2 YNFKEQ. Between the trimmed V and J ends, which lost 3 bases and 7 bases, there was a span of 16 bases. CDR3 length: 14 residues. The CDR3, as DNA: TGTGCCAGCAGCCAGAAAGGGGAAACGGGGGAGCAGTACTTC. Its protein is CASSQKGETGEQYF.

This rearrangement joins TRBV7-2 to TRBJ1-3; D uncertain. With 5 bases removed from V and 0 bases from J, the gap between germline ends came to 8 bases. CDR3 length equals 14 residues. CDR1 is SGHTA, CDR2 FQGNSA, per germline. Here the CDR3 reads CASSPVSSGNTIYF. The CDR3 nucleotides are TGTGCCAGCAGCCCCGTAAGCTCTGGAAACACCATATATTTT.

V gene TRBV4-2 combines with J gene TRBJ1-2; D is undetermined. The ends were cut back, 2 bases at V and 8 bases at J, with 9 bases in the middle. Germline V lookup: CDR1 LGHNA, CDR2 YNFKEQ. The CDR3 runs 12 residues. In DNA, the CDR3 is TGTGCCAGCAGCCAAACAAATGGAGGCTACACCTTC. It is translated as CASSQTNGGYTF.

The chain links TRBV30 to TRBJ2-2; possibly TRBD1 for D (5 bases). Germline-derived CDR1 and CDR2 are GTSNPN and SVGIG (reference sequence). V was cut by 0 bases and J by 6 bases, with 14 bases left in between. This CDR3 is built from 15 residues. CDR3 loop: CAWSVGVSRPGELFF. The CDR3, as DNA: TGTGCCTGGAGTGTAGGGGTCAGCAGGCCCGGGGAGCTGTTTTTT.

This rearrangement joins TRBV7-8 to TRBJ2-2; D ambiguous. CDR1 is SGHVS, CDR2 FQNEAQ, per germline. The CDR3 extends over 15 amino acids. Trimming left V 3 bases short and J 6 bases short, with 14 bases between. CDR3 loop: CASSFNQGPPGELFF. The CDR3 DNA reads as TGTGCCAGCAGCTTTAATCAAGGGCCCCCCGGGGAGCTGTTTTTT.

This rearrangement joins TRBV10-2 to TRBJ2-7; D uncertain. The CDR3 sequence is 13 residues long. V was shortened by 7 bases and J by 0 bases, with 10 bases between the two germline ends. Germline loops: CDR1 WSHSY, CDR2 SAAADI. Here the CDR3 DNA reads TGCGCCAGCAAGGGCTTCGTCTCCTACGAGCAGTACTTC. It specifies CASKGFVSYEQYF.

The chain joins TRBV4-2 to TRBJ2-1, with 12 bases fitting TRBD2. There are 17 residues in the CDR3. Germline CDR1 and CDR2: LGHNA and YNFKEQ. V was pared by 1 base and J by 3 bases, with 4 bases of the junction left unmatched. This CDR3 reads CASSQGRLAGVYNEQFF. CDR3 in DNA: TGTGCCAGCAGCCAAGGGAGACTAGCGGGAGTCTACAATGAGCAGTTCTTC.

The chain recombines TRBV18 with TRBJ2-3; 11 positions agree with TRBD2. The CDR3 is 17 residues long. The germline gives CDR1 KGHSH, CDR2 LQKENI. V was pared by 3 bases and J by 0 bases, with 5 bases of the junction left unmatched. CDR3 residues: CASSPVGTSGSTDTQYF. In nucleotides, the CDR3 is TGTGCCAGCTCACCTGTCGGGACTAGCGGTAGCACAGATACGCAGTATTTT.

The chain combines TRBV10-3 with TRBJ1-2, with a tentative D call TRBD1 (5 bases). Germline-derived CDR1 and CDR2 are ENHRY and SYGVKD. Trimming removed 8 bases at V and 3 bases at J, with 22 bases between. CDR3 length: 16 residues. The CDR3 sequence: CAIWTGEQGRYYGYTF. As DNA, the CDR3 is TGTGCCATCTGGACGGGGGAGCAGGGCCGATACTATGGCTACACCTTC.

The CDR3 region has the DNA TGTGCCAGCAGCTTAGCGCCAGGGGGCAACGAGCAGTACTTC. Its protein is CASSLAPGGNEQYF. J is TRBJ2-7 and V is TRBV7-3; the match to TRBD1 covers 8 bases. Germline V lookup: CDR1 SGHTA, CDR2 FQGTGA. The CDR3 runs 14 residues. V lost 2 bases and J lost 5; bases outside the gene matches: 5.

The rearrangement uses TRBV7-7 and TRBJ2-2; D may be TRBD2 (5 bases). V dropped 5 bases and J dropped 1 base, with 8 bases sitting between them. CDR1 and CDR2 from the germline V gene are SSHAT and FNYEAQ (reference sequence). The CDR3 runs 14 residues. This CDR3 is CASSQDWNTGELFF. CDR3 nucleotides: TGTGCCAGCAGCCAGGACTGGAACACCGGGGAGCTGTTTTTT.